This T cell receptor beta chain was observed in a study of T cell repertoires and HLA-DP antigens (dated by TCRdb to 2016 to 2019). Broadly, across the study: Using HeLa cells transduced to present allogeneic HLA-DP, the study set up an in vitro model of CD4+ T cell alloreactivity. The three donors, two male and one female, ranged from the 18-to-29 to the 60-to-69 age band. Average DNA input was about 220 ng for sorted CD137+CD4+ samples, compared with approximately 1,300 ng for pre-culture CD4+ samples. The two alloantigens modelled structurally similar versus dissimilar alloantigens, differing from self at one and nine to ten peptide-binding groove amino acids, respectively. What the work shows at the level of the full study, not this receptor alone: Limitations included only a few donors, a non-physiological HeLa antigen-presenting system, and the use of total CD4+ responder cells. Similar clonality (around 0.39) was observed for sorted CD137+ cells against both alloantigens, and this clonality was much higher than that observed in pre-culture samples (roughly 0.04). An average cumulative frequency of about 39% against one allele and about 51% against the other was found for clones undetected before culture. Naive and memory CD4+ repertoires were not analysed separately.

Untouched CD4+ T cells were isolated from Ficoll-separated PBMC through negative selection with magnetic beads, and an average purity of around 98% was reached. Using magnetic beads, untouched CD4+ T cells were isolated from Ficoll-separated PBMC at around 98% purity, with only negligible CD8+ contamination. Donors were three healthy blood donors whose buffy coats supplied peripheral blood mononuclear cells. Each of the three donors was CMV seronegative. Genomic DNA was extracted with the DNeasy Blood & Tissue Kit. Genomic DNA from sorted CD137+CD4+ cells and from pre-culture CD4+ baseline samples of each subject was subjected to TCRB sequencing. CDR1 and CDR2 were assigned from the germline V gene as SGHRS and YFSETQ. V sheds 5 bases and J sheds 6 bases, leaving 20 bases between their ends. The CDR3 measures 15 amino acids from cysteine to phenylalanine. The kept DNA is CDR3 alone, 45 bases in frame from the first base.

On this clone: Its recognized antigen is unknown. No base qualities exist here, and no much larger clone lies one base off it.

TCRB CDR3 regions were amplified with the immunoSEQ multiplex PCR using forward primers for 54 TRBV segments and reverse primers for 13 TRBJ segments. Pre-culture CD4+ samples were sequenced at deep resolution with a target of some 200,000 T cell genomes. Sequencing of amplicons was performed on an Illumina HiSeq System, and 87 bp reads covering the CDR3 were generated. The original pipeline was this. PCR and sequencing errors in the reads were corrected, and alignment to IMGT reference sequences was used to define CDR3 regions. Synthetic template pools were used to estimate the numbers of templates and unique rearrangements. Clonality was computed by subtracting Pielou's evenness from 1. The Daley-Smith estimator was used to estimate richness. Morisita's index was used to measure repertoire overlap. A clone counted as low-abundance if it appeared in cultured samples but went undetected in the pre-culture repertoire of the same donor. The clones in this table, taken by TCRdb from immuneACCESS, are in-frame only. Not every clone is retained; where verified, under half of the shortfall comes from an unresolved V gene, and the cause of the rest is unknown. D and trimming were read from the DNA, whereas the V and J calls and clone size are those reported in that table. The sample has about 110,000 clones on record, over 90% of them singletons. About 0.25% of the sample lies in the top ten.

This TCR derives from a woman younger than 35 in good health and CMV-seronegative. The sequenced material came from CD4+ T cells from PBMCs. The chain is made from TRBV5-1 and TRBJ1-2; TRBD1 is a possible D gene, resting on 5 matching bases. The CDR3 region has the sequence CASREMTTGLNGYTF. The DNA is TGCGCCAGCAGAGAGATGACGACGGGACTTAATGGCTACACCTTC.